Listed below are T cell receptor beta chains from one sample, sequenced in a study of T-cell memory formation after mild COVID-19. TCRdb analysed the 5' RACE reads with MiXCR anew, one entry per CDR3 protein. The sample yields hundreds of thousands of distinct CDR3 sequences, around a sixth seen once. Sequences were obtained from PBMCs or a T cell subset sorted from them (not recorded which). The receptors shown here come from a man younger than 30 who had mild COVID-19 (a few samples of this study predate the infection). Cell type and time point are not known. CDR3s include the opening cysteine and the closing phenylalanine or tryptophan. The order of the fields is J gene, CDR3 length, V gene, CDR3 protein.

TRBJ1-2 13 TRBV5-1 CASSLETVYGYTF
TRBJ1-6 13 TRBV20-1 CSARGTGRSPLHF
TRBJ2-3 15 TRBV9 CASSPTSGTTDTQYF
TRBJ2-7 14 TRBV4-2 CASSQWASAREQYF
TRBJ2-4 13 TRBV7-2 CASRLGGGDIQYF
TRBJ1-1 13 TRBV12-3/TRBV12-4 CASSYDRYTEAFF
TRBJ2-2 16 TRBV7-9 CASSSIDRTNTGELFF
TRBJ2-5 12 TRBV7-6 CASSLGGTGALF
TRBJ1-2 14 TRBV4-2 CASSQDSWEGGYTF
TRBJ2-3 13 TRBV2 CASSWVGTDTQYF
TRBJ1-1 16 TRBV28 CASRPESGTRNTEAFF
TRBJ1-1 13 TRBV27 CASKPAMNTEAFF
TRBJ2-1 14 TRBV11-2 CASSLVRGMSEQFF
TRBJ2-5 12 TRBV20-1 CSAGTVQETQYF
TRBJ2-3 17 TRBV4-3 CASSQDTLAGGGDTQYF
TRBJ1-1 16 TRBV15 CATSRGRQGVNTEAFF
TRBJ2-5 14 TRBV5-1 CASSVGTGDETQYF
TRBJ1-2 14 TRBV7-2 CASRTGVGVVGYTF
TRBJ1-2 12 TRBV29-1 CSVQGANYGYTF
TRBJ1-2 16 TRBV7-6 CASSLEANRRPAGYTF
TRBJ2-3 16 TRBV7-2 CASRSGLAGAADTQYF
TRBJ2-7 15 TRBV12-5 CASATSNLDSYEQYF
TRBJ2-7 15 TRBV15 CATSRGGAEFYEQYF
TRBJ2-4 14 TRBV18 CASSPRPGQDIQYF
TRBJ2-7 13 TRBV10-3 CASSTGTIYEQYF
TRBJ2-1 13 TRBV20-1 CSAPRRNNNEQFF
TRBJ2-3 15 TRBV2 CASSSSGGAEDTQYF
TRBJ2-3 14 TRBV3-1 CASSQRTSPDTQYF
TRBJ1-6 16 TRBV4-3 CASSQDTGTGSSPLHF
TRBJ2-5 10 TRBV20-1 CSAGWETQYF
TRBJ1-1 13 TRBV20-1 CSARGQPNTEAFF
TRBJ2-7 14 TRBV5-1 CASSPRSRSYEQYF
TRBJ2-3 17 TRBV24-1 CATSALDGTSHTDTQYF
TRBJ1-2 13 TRBV29-1 CSVVAGQGSRYTF
TRBJ1-2 14 TRBV6-2/TRBV6-3 CASRPDRELDGYTF
TRBJ2-1 15 TRBV7-9 CASSRAGGSYNEQFF
TRBJ1-1 12 TRBV7-9 CASSLDATEAFF
TRBJ1-4 14 TRBV5-1 CASSGTTTNEKLFF
TRBJ2-5 13 TRBV12-3/TRBV12-4 CASSLHLQETQYF
TRBJ1-1 15 TRBV5-4 CASSPGGDGNTEAFF
TRBJ2-7 15 TRBV6-6 CASSYPLQGPGEQYF
TRBJ2-7 14 TRBV9 CASSVGRGSYEQYF
TRBJ1-2 15 TRBV6-2/TRBV6-3 CASSYSNIPGGGYTF
TRBJ2-5 14 TRBV12-3/TRBV12-4 CASSPPSIRETQYF
TRBJ2-3 15 TRBV30 CAWSPGLALTDTQYF
TRBJ2-3 14 TRBV7-2 CASSLGAGPDTQYF
TRBJ2-3 14 TRBV7-2 CASSQTSGENTQYF
TRBJ1-1 12 TRBV12-3/TRBV12-4 CASSMGRLGAFF
TRBJ2-6 15 TRBV7-3 CASSISYSGANVLTF
TRBJ2-6 13 TRBV20-1 CSASLSGANVLTF
TRBJ1-2 15 TRBV6-6 CASSYSSLGTDGYTF
TRBJ1-1 17 TRBV3-1 CASSQVVQGAGRTEAFF
TRBJ2-1 17 TRBV5-1 CASSLGTSAYYYNEQFF
TRBJ2-7 14 TRBV7-2 CASSLGVYSYEQYF
TRBJ1-2 13 TRBV6-5 CATTIISNRGDTF